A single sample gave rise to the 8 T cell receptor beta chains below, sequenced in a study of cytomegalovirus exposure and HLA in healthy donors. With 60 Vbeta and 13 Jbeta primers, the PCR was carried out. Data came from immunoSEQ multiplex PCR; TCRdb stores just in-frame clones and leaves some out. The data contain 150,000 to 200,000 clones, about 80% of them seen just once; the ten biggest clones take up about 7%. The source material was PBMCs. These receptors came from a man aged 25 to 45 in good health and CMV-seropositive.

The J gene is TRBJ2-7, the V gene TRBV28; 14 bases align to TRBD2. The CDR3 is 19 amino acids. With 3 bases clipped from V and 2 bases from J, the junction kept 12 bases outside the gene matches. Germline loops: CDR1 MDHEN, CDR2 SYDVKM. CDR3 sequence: CASSFHWGLAGELAYEQYF. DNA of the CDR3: TGTGCCAGCAGTTTTCATTGGGGACTAGCGGGAGAATTGGCCTACGAGCAGTACTTC.

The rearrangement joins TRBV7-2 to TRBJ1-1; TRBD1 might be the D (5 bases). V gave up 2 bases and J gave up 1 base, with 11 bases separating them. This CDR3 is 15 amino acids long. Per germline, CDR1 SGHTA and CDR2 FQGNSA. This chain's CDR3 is CASSLSPGQNTEAFF. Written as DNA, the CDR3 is TGTGCCAGCAGCTTATCGCCTGGACAGAACACTGAAGCTTTCTTT.

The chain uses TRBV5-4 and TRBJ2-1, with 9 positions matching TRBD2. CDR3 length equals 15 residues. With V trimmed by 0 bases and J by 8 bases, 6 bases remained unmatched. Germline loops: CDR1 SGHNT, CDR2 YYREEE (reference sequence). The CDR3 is CASSLVGGRAYEQFF. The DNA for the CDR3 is TGTGCCAGCAGCTTGGTTGGCGGGAGGGCCTATGAGCAGTTCTTC.

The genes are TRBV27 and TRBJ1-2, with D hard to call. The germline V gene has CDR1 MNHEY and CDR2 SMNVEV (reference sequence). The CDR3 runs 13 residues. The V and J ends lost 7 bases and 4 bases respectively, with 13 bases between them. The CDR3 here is CASTRTAGYGYTF. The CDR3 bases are TGTGCCAGCACCCGGACTGCAGGCTATGGCTACACCTTC.

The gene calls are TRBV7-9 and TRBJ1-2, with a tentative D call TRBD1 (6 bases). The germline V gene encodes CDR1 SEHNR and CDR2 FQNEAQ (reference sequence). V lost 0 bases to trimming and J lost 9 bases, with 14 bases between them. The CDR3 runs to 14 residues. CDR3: CASSLANAGARYTF. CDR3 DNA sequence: TGTGCCAGCAGCTTAGCGAACGCAGGGGCCCGCTACACCTTC.

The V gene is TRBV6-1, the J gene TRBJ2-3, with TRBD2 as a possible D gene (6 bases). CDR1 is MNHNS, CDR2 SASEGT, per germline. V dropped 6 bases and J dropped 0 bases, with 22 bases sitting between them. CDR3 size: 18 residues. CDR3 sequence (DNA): TGTGCCAGCAGAGAAAGCTGGGGGGAGGTTACTAGCACAGATACGCAGTATTTT. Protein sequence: CASRESWGEVTSTDTQYF.

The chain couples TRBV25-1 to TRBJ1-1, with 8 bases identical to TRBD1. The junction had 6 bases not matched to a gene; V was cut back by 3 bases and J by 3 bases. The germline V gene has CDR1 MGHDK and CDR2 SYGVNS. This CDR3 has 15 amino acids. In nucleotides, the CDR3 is TGTGCCAGCAGTGACCCGCAGGGGGCGGACACTGAAGCTTTCTTT. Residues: CASSDPQGADTEAFF.

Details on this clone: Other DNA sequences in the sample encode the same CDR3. As DNA, the CDR3 is TGTGCCAGCAGCCCGCGGGTCGGGGTTTTCTATGGCTACACCTTC. Its protein is CASSPRVGVFYGYTF. The chain joins TRBV7-9 to TRBJ1-2; D uncertain. Germline CDR1 and CDR2: SEHNR and FQNEAQ (reference sequence). This CDR3 has 15 amino acids. Deletions cut 5 bases from V and 4 bases from J, with 17 bases between.